These 3 T cell receptor beta chains share one sample of origin, sequenced in a study of CD8 T cells in ankylosing spondylitis. One entry per CDR3 protein, called by TCRdb with MiXCR from the 5' RACE reads. In the table there are approximately 350,000 distinct CDR3 sequences, approximately 14% of which are singletons. What was sequenced was blood, either unsorted or a sorted T cell fraction (not recorded which). These receptor sequences come from a male donor with ankylosing spondylitis or in good health (not recorded which).

The chain has TRBV5-1 and TRBJ2-3; 10 bases agree with TRBD2. J was trimmed by 3 bases and V by 3 bases; bases with no gene match: 4. This CDR3 spans 15 amino acids. The germline gives CDR1 SGHRS, CDR2 YFSETQ. CDR3 loop: CASSSYSGRTDTQYF. DNA of the CDR3: TGCGCCAGCAGCTCTTATAGCGGGAGGACAGATACGCAGTATTTT.

In this sample, this clonotype turned up many times. The DNA of the CDR3 is TGCAGCGCCGGACAGGAGTGGGGCTACACCTTC. The encoded protein is CSAGQEWGYTF. The chain joins TRBV29-1 to TRBJ1-2; TRBD1 matches at 7 bases. The V segment lost 7 bases and the J segment 8 bases; nucleotides outside the gene matches: 7. The length of the CDR3 is 11 residues. Germline CDR1 is SQVTM and CDR2 is ANQGSEA.

This rearrangement joins TRBV6-2 or TRBV6-3 to TRBJ1-5, with D possibly matching TRBD1 (5 bases). The CDR3 loop spans 12 amino acids. Deletions cut 8 bases from V and 6 bases from J, with 11 bases between. CDR1 is MNHEY, CDR2 SVGEGT, per germline. The CDR3 here is CASDRGAQPQHF. DNA of the CDR3: TGTGCCAGCGATAGGGGTGCTCAGCCCCAGCATTTT.